Each of the 10 T cell receptor beta chains below was sequenced from the same sample in a study of blood T cells in healthy people across ages. Primed by a sample-barcoded 5' primer and a J-beta primer mix, a second PCR proceeded for 7 to 11 cycles. Using its own MiXCR run on the 5' RACE reads, TCRdb lists one record per CDR3 protein. Of approximately 1.5 million distinct CDR3 sequences in the sample, under 55% are singletons; the top ten hold over 3.5%. Sequences were obtained from blood. Receptor source: a woman aged 18-35 years in good health.

The chain combines TRBV18 with TRBJ1-6; D is ambiguous. Germline values: CDR1 KGHSH, CDR2 LQKENI. V dropped 6 bases and J dropped 7 bases, with 13 bases sitting between them. CDR3 length: 14 amino acids. CDR3 region: CASSPDMTNSPLHF. The CDR3 DNA sequence: TGTGCCAGCTCTCCCGACATGACCAATTCACCCCTCCACTTT.

The J gene is TRBJ2-1, the V gene TRBV4-3; D might be TRBD2 (6 bases). This CDR3 spans 15 amino acids. The germline gives CDR1 LGHNA, CDR2 YSLEER. The ends were cut back, 4 bases at V and 4 bases at J, with 14 bases in the middle. CDR3 in amino acids: CASSPSMRDYNEQFF. The DNA of the CDR3 is TGCGCCAGCAGCCCATCTATGCGGGATTACAATGAGCAGTTCTTC.

This sequence joins TRBV20-1 and TRBJ1-5; 7 positions agree with TRBD1. Per germline, CDR1 DFQATT and CDR2 SNEGSKA (reference sequence). This CDR3 contains 14 residues. Germline trimming cut 6 bases from V and 7 bases from J; bases unmatched to any gene: 12. The CDR3 is CSAGREGAGQPQHF. The DNA for the CDR3 is TGCAGTGCGGGAAGGGAGGGGGCAGGGCAGCCCCAGCATTTT.

V and J are TRBV6-6 and TRBJ1-2, with TRBD1 matching over 8 bases. The length of the CDR3 is 15 residues. Losses at the gene ends were 6 bases for V and 4 bases for J; bases not matched to a gene: 10. In germline, CDR1 is MNHNY, CDR2 SVGAGI (reference sequence). The CDR3 reads CASSRPGQVFYGYTF. For the CDR3, the DNA is TGTGCCAGCAGCCGACCGGGACAGGTCTTCTATGGCTACACCTTC.

This chain joins TRBV27 and TRBJ1-2; D might be TRBD1 (5 bases). The CDR3 length is 15 residues. V shed 3 bases and J shed 3 bases, with 14 bases lying between them. Germline CDR1 is MNHEY and CDR2 is SMNVEV (reference sequence). CDR3 protein: CASSFRGRDHYGYTF. In DNA form, the CDR3 reads TGTGCCAGCAGTTTTCGGGGGAGGGATCACTATGGCTACACCTTC.

This clonotype was picked up a small number of times. The chain joins TRBV12-3 or TRBV12-4 to TRBJ1-5; TRBD1 matches 8 bases. The V and J ends lost 5 bases and 5 bases, in that order; junction bases with no gene match: 8. This CDR3 has 15 residues. CDR3 DNA: TGTGCCAGCAGTCCCCATGACAGGGGCTATCAGCCCCAGCATTTT. This translates into CASSPHDRGYQPQHF.

This clonotype was counted a few times. The chain carries TRBV6-2 or TRBV6-3 and TRBJ1-2, with D possibly TRBD1 on 6 matching bases. The germline CDR1 and CDR2 sequences are MNHEY and SVGEGT. V was shortened by 2 bases and J by 2 bases, with 9 bases between the two germline ends. The CDR3 is 14 residues long. The CDR3 reads CASSYGQTNYGYTF. The CDR3 coding sequence is TGTGCCAGCAGTTACGGACAGACAAACTATGGCTACACCTTC.

The rearrangement links TRBV28 to TRBJ2-7; 11 nucleotides agree with TRBD2. The CDR3 length is 17 residues. The V gene's germline CDR1 is MDHEN and CDR2 SYDVKM. The V gene end was trimmed by 5 bases and the J gene end by 0 bases; junction bases not matched to a gene: 9. CDR3 loop: CASSPGLAAVSSYEQYF. CDR3 nucleotides: TGTGCCAGCAGTCCGGGACTAGCGGCTGTTAGCTCCTACGAGCAGTACTTC.

V is TRBV12-3 or TRBV12-4 and J is TRBJ2-2, with a weak D call TRBD2 (6 bases). CDR3 length: 15 amino acids. V dropped 6 bases and J dropped 1 base, with 12 bases sitting between them. The CDR3 DNA sequence: TGTGCCAGCAGATATAGCGGAAAGAACACCGGGGAGCTGTTTTTT. It specifies CASRYSGKNTGELFF.

This clonotype was seen just once. The chain employs TRBV4-3 and TRBJ2-2, with D perhaps matching TRBD1 or TRBD2 (5 bases each). The CDR3 has 15 amino acids. V was shortened by 2 bases and J by 6 bases, with 13 bases between the two germline ends. CDR1 LGHNA and CDR2 YSLEER come from the germline V gene. The DNA of the CDR3 is TGCGCCAGCAGCCAAACCGACGGGGCCGCCGGGGAGCTGTTTTTT. Its protein product is CASSQTDGAAGELFF.